The sequence of this T cell receptor (beta chain) was determined in a study of T cells in Graves' hyperthyroidism and ophthalmopathy. The study, taken as a whole, reports: Blood also held most thyroid clonotypes expanded beyond 0.001.

The germline V gene has CDR1 SGHRS and CDR2 YFSETQ. Trimming at V came to 1 base and at J to 7 bases, leaving 8 bases not matched to a gene. The length of the CDR3 is 16 residues. The table lists this clonotype with a few counts. The antigen is unknown. Patients were aged 18 to 65, had disease duration under 2 months, and had newly diagnosed hyperthyroidism. RNA transcripts served as the template for amplifying TCR beta CDR3 regions. The HTBI primer set served for first-round RT-PCR of the TCR CDR3. TCRdb reprocessed the multiplex PCR reads via MiXCR and lists one record per CDR3 protein. The data contain roughly 330,000 distinct CDR3 sequences, approximately 16% of them singletons.

The gene calls are TRBV5-1 and TRBJ2-1; 10 bases are a match to TRBD2. The receptor was derived from a man aged 25 to 45 with Graves' hyperthyroidism. Sequenced: blood. CDR3 sequence reads: CASSLRGLAGANEQFF. The CDR3 DNA is TGCGCCAGCAGCTTGAGAGGCCTAGCGGGAGCTAATGAGCAGTTCTTC.